This is a list of T cell receptor beta chains from one sample in a study of CD8 T cells in Susac syndrome. Via MiXCR, TCRdb re-called the immunoSEQ multiplex PCR reads, giving one row per CDR3 protein. This repertoire shows tens of thousands of distinct CDR3 sequences, approximately 92% found once; its top ten account for 0.15% to 0.2%. The sequencing input was CD8+ T cells from PBMCs. The receptors were sampled from a human donor in good health. The CDR3 runs from the conserved cysteine through the conserved F or W. A D gene is named only where the DNA matches it firmly. Rows give clone size only sometimes, using once, few, many, or a class for an expanded clone.

d_gene: NA; abundance: NA; v_gene: TRBV9; j_gene: TRBJ2-7; CDR3nt: TGTGCCAGCAGCGTATATATGGGCTACGAGCAGTACTTC; CDR3aa: CASSVYMGYEQYF
d_gene: TRBD1; abundance: NA; v_gene: TRBV27; j_gene: TRBJ1-1; CDR3nt: TGTGCCAGCAGTTTATTTGGGACAGTAAACACTGAAGCTTTCTTT; CDR3aa: CASSLFGTVNTEAFF
d_gene: NA; abundance: NA; v_gene: TRBV12-3/TRBV12-4; j_gene: TRBJ2-7; CDR3nt: TGTGCCAGCAGTGCCATCGACCGGTCCGAAACCTACGAGCAGTACTTC; CDR3aa: CASSAIDRSETYEQYF
d_gene: NA; abundance: few; v_gene: TRBV12-3/TRBV12-4; j_gene: TRBJ2-7; CDR3nt: TGTGCCAGCAGCCGGTCGCTAGCTCCCTACGAGCAGTACTTC; CDR3aa: CASSRSLAPYEQYF
d_gene: TRBD2; abundance: NA; v_gene: TRBV20-1; j_gene: TRBJ2-7; CDR3nt: TGCAGTGCCCCCCGGTCGGGGGGGGCCTACGAGCAGTACTTC; CDR3aa: CSAPRSGGAYEQYF
d_gene: TRBD1; abundance: once; v_gene: TRBV7-3; j_gene: TRBJ2-5; CDR3nt: TGTGCCAGCAGCGTATTCGGGACAGACCAAGAGACCCAGTACTTC; CDR3aa: CASSVFGTDQETQYF
d_gene: TRBD2; abundance: NA; v_gene: TRBV6-1; j_gene: TRBJ2-3; CDR3nt: TGTGCCAGCGCGGGACTAGCGGGGGGGCCAGATACGCAGTATTTT; CDR3aa: CASAGLAGGPDTQYF
d_gene: TRBD1; abundance: NA; v_gene: TRBV27; j_gene: TRBJ1-5; CDR3nt: TGTGCCAGCAAAAACAGGGGTCAGCCCCAGCATTTT; CDR3aa: CASKNRGQPQHF
d_gene: NA; abundance: NA; v_gene: TRBV19; j_gene: TRBJ2-7; CDR3nt: TGTGCCAGTATGGGCAGCAGCTCCTACGAGCAGTACTTC; CDR3aa: CASMGSSSYEQYF
d_gene: TRBD1; abundance: NA; v_gene: TRBV6-5; j_gene: TRBJ1-5; CDR3nt: TGTGCCAGCAGTAGGGACAGGGACGACAATCAGCCCCAGCATTTT; CDR3aa: CASSRDRDDNQPQHF
d_gene: TRBD1; abundance: NA; v_gene: TRBV19; j_gene: TRBJ1-1; CDR3nt: TGTGCCAGTAGTTTCCCCAACCCCGGGACAGGGTTTTACAACACTGAAGCTTTCTTT; CDR3aa: CASSFPNPGTGFYNTEAFF
d_gene: NA; abundance: NA; v_gene: TRBV19; j_gene: TRBJ1-2; CDR3nt: TGTGCCAGCAAGAGGGACTCATTCGGCTACACCTTC; CDR3aa: CASKRDSFGYTF
d_gene: NA; abundance: NA; v_gene: TRBV11-1; j_gene: TRBJ2-7; CDR3nt: TGTGCCAGCAGCTTTCCAGGGCTTCCCTACGAGCAGTACTTC; CDR3aa: CASSFPGLPYEQYF
d_gene: NA; abundance: NA; v_gene: TRBV5-8; j_gene: TRBJ2-3; CDR3nt: TGTGCCAGCAGCTTGGGGTCATCGGGCGCAGATACGCAGTATTTT; CDR3aa: CASSLGSSGADTQYF
d_gene: NA; abundance: NA; v_gene: TRBV29-1; j_gene: TRBJ2-7; CDR3nt: TGCAGCGTTAATTCTGGGGGCGAGCAGTACTTC; CDR3aa: CSVNSGGEQYF
d_gene: NA; abundance: NA; v_gene: TRBV2; j_gene: TRBJ2-7; CDR3nt: TGTGCCAGCAGTACGGGTCTCACCTACGAGCAGTACTTC; CDR3aa: CASSTGLTYEQYF
d_gene: NA; abundance: NA; v_gene: TRBV5-6; j_gene: TRBJ2-1; CDR3nt: TGTGCCAGCAGCTTGGAGGTCGGGGGTCCCTACAATGAGCAGTTCTTC; CDR3aa: CASSLEVGGPYNEQFF
d_gene: TRBD1; abundance: NA; v_gene: TRBV29-1; j_gene: TRBJ2-1; CDR3nt: TGCAGCGTTGAGGGACAGGGTTCCTACAATGAGCAGTTCTTC; CDR3aa: CSVEGQGSYNEQFF
d_gene: NA; abundance: NA; v_gene: TRBV11-2; j_gene: TRBJ2-1; CDR3nt: TGTGCCAGCAGCTGGCCCGGGACCATCTACAATGAGCAGTTCTTC; CDR3aa: CASSWPGTIYNEQFF
d_gene: NA; abundance: NA; v_gene: TRBV27; j_gene: TRBJ2-7; CDR3nt: TGTGCCAGCAGTCCAAACCCCAGGGTCGAGCAGTACTTC; CDR3aa: CASSPNPRVEQYF
d_gene: TRBD1; abundance: NA; v_gene: TRBV27; j_gene: TRBJ1-3; CDR3nt: TGTGCCAGCAGTCCCGGACAGGGCAGAAACACCATATATTTT; CDR3aa: CASSPGQGRNTIYF
d_gene: NA; abundance: NA; v_gene: TRBV3-1; j_gene: TRBJ2-7; CDR3nt: TGTGCCAGCAGCCAAGCGACGTGGGTCGAGCAGTACTTC; CDR3aa: CASSQATWVEQYF
d_gene: NA; abundance: NA; v_gene: TRBV19; j_gene: TRBJ1-6; CDR3nt: TGTGCCAGTAGTGCCCGGGTCTTCAATTCACCCCTCCACTTT; CDR3aa: CASSARVFNSPLHF
d_gene: NA; abundance: NA; v_gene: TRBV5-1; j_gene: TRBJ1-6; CDR3nt: TGCGCCAGCAGCTTGGGAGGGCAGAGGTCCTATAATTCACCCCTCCACTTT; CDR3aa: CASSLGGQRSYNSPLHF
d_gene: NA; abundance: few; v_gene: TRBV5-1; j_gene: TRBJ2-3; CDR3nt: TGCGCCAGTCAGCTGGGGGGGCGAGGAGATACGCAGTATTTT; CDR3aa: CASQLGGRGDTQYF
d_gene: NA; abundance: once; v_gene: TRBV6-5; j_gene: TRBJ2-6; CDR3nt: TGTGCCAGCAGCGTTATCAGGGCCAACGTCCTGACTTTC; CDR3aa: CASSVIRANVLTF
d_gene: NA; abundance: NA; v_gene: TRBV4-3; j_gene: TRBJ1-2; CDR3nt: TGCGCCAGCAGCCAAGATTACGTCTGGGGGGAAGCCGGCTACACCTTC; CDR3aa: CASSQDYVWGEAGYTF
d_gene: NA; abundance: NA; v_gene: TRBV12-3/TRBV12-4; j_gene: TRBJ2-5; CDR3nt: TGTGCCAGCAGTTTGGTTATCGGGGGAGAGACCCAGTACTTC; CDR3aa: CASSLVIGGETQYF
d_gene: TRBD1; abundance: NA; v_gene: TRBV19; j_gene: TRBJ1-2; CDR3nt: TGTGCCAGTAGTATTGGACAGGCCATTAACTATGGCTACACCTTC; CDR3aa: CASSIGQAINYGYTF
d_gene: TRBD1; abundance: NA; v_gene: TRBV9; j_gene: TRBJ2-5; CDR3nt: TGTGCCAGCAGCGTCGACAGGGAAGGGCAAGAGACCCAGTACTTC; CDR3aa: CASSVDREGQETQYF
d_gene: TRBD2; abundance: NA; v_gene: TRBV28; j_gene: TRBJ2-1; CDR3nt: TGTGCCAGCACCCTTAGCGGGGGGGCCAGGGATGAGCAGTTCTTC; CDR3aa: CASTLSGGARDEQFF
d_gene: NA; abundance: NA; v_gene: TRBV6-5; j_gene: TRBJ1-5; CDR3nt: TGTGCCAGCAGTCTTAAGCGGGGAGGACAGCCCCAGCATTTT; CDR3aa: CASSLKRGGQPQHF
d_gene: NA; abundance: NA; v_gene: TRBV18; j_gene: TRBJ2-1; CDR3nt: TGTGCCAGCTCCCCGAGGGACAACAATGAGCAGTTCTTC; CDR3aa: CASSPRDNNEQFF
d_gene: NA; abundance: NA; v_gene: TRBV5-6; j_gene: TRBJ1-3; CDR3nt: TGTGCCAGCAGCGAGGAAATGGGGGATCGAAACACCATATATTTT; CDR3aa: CASSEEMGDRNTIYF
d_gene: TRBD1; abundance: once; v_gene: TRBV6-1; j_gene: TRBJ1-5; CDR3nt: TGTGCCAGCGGCCGGGACAGGGCCCTATATAGCAATCAGCCCCAGCATTTT; CDR3aa: CASGRDRALYSNQPQHF